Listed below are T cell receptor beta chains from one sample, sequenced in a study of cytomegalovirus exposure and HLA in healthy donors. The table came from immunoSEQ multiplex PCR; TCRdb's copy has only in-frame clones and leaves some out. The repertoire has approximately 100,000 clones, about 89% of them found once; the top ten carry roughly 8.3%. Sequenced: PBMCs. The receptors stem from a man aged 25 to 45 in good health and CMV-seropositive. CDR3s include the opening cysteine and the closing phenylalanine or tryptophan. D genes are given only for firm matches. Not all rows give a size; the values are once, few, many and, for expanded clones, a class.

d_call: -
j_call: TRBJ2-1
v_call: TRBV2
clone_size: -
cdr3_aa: CASSARDFSNEQFF
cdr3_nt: TGTGCCAGCAGCGCCCGGGACTTTTCCAATGAGCAGTTCTTC

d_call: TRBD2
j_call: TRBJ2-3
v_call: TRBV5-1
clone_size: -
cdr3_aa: CASSLALAGGTDTQYF
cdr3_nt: TGCGCCAGCAGCTTGGCCCTAGCGGGAGGCACAGATACGCAGTATTTT

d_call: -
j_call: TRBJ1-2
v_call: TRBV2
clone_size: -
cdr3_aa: CASSVGGTYGYTF
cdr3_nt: TGTGCCAGCAGTGTCGGGGGGACTTATGGCTACACCTTC

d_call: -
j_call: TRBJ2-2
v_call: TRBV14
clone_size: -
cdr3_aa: CASSPPRGWVNTGELFF
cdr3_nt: TGTGCCAGCAGCCCCCCTCGGGGATGGGTCAACACCGGGGAGCTGTTTTTT

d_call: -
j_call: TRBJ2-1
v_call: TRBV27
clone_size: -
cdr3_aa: CASSFRFGVWKFF
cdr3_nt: TGTGCCAGCAGTTTCCGTTTCGGGGTTTGGAAGTTCTTC

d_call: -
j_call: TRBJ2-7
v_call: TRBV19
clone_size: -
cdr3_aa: CASSIGLHYEQYF
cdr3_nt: TGTGCCAGTAGTATCGGACTTCACTACGAGCAGTACTTC

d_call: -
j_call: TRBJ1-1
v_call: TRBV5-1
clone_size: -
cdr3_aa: CASSLLDTEAFF
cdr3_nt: TGCGCCAGCAGCTTGTTAGACACTGAAGCTTTCTTT

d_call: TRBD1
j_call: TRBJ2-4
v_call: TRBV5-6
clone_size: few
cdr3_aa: CASSLVGQGAGNIQYF
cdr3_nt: TGTGCCAGCAGCTTGGTAGGACAGGGGGCGGGAAACATTCAGTACTTC

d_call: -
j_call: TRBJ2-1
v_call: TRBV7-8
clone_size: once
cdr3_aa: CASSFRDIYNEQFF
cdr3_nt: TGTGCCAGCAGCTTCCGGGACATCTACAATGAGCAGTTCTTC

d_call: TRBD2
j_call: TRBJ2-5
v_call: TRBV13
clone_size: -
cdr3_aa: CASRSRLAGTETQYF
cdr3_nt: TGTGCCAGCAGGAGTAGGCTAGCGGGAACAGAGACCCAGTACTTC

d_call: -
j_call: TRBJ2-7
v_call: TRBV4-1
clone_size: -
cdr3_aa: CASSQGLSYEQYF
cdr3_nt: TGCGCCAGCAGCCAAGGTCTCTCCTACGAGCAGTACTTC

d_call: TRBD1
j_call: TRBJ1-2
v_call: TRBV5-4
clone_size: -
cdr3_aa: CASSFLLRRQGAGYGYTF
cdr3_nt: TGTGCCAGCAGCTTTCTTTTGAGGCGGCAGGGGGCTGGGTATGGCTACACCTTC

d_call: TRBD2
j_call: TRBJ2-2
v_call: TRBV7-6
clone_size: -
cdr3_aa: CASSSNSGRASGELFF
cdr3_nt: TGTGCCAGCAGCTCGAATAGCGGGAGGGCCTCCGGGGAGCTGTTTTTT

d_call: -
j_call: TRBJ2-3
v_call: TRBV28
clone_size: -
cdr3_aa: CASNPGSSSTAQYF
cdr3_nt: TGTGCCAGCAACCCCGGGAGTTCTTCTACGGCGCAGTATTTT

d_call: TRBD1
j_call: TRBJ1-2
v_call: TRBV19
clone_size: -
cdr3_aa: CASSVGRGLYGYTF
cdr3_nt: TGTGCCAGTAGTGTCGGCAGGGGGCTCTATGGCTACACCTTC

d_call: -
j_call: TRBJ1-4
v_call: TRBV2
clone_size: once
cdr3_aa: CASSEGARRRGEKLFF
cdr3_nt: TGTGCCAGCAGTGAAGGGGCCCGGAGACGGGGTGAAAAACTGTTTTTT

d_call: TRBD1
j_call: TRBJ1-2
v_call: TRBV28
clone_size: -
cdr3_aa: CASSSPDRARTYTF
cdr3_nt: TGTGCCAGCAGTTCCCCCGACAGGGCCCGAACCTACACCTTC

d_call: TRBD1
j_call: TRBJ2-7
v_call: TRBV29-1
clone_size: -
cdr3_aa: CSVLRQGFIDEQYF
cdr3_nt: TGCAGCGTGCTGAGACAGGGGTTTATCGACGAGCAGTACTTC

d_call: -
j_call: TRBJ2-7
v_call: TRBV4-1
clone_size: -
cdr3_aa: CASSQGMSPTYEQYF
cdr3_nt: TGCGCCAGCAGCCAAGGTATGAGTCCTACCTACGAGCAGTACTTC

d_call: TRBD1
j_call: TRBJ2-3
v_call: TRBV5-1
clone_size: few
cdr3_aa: CASNQGAGSTDTQYF
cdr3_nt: TGCGCCAGCAACCAGGGGGCAGGGAGCACAGATACGCAGTATTTT